The present entry profiles one TCR beta chain with its context. Each CDR3 protein gets one entry after TCRdb re-called the 5' RACE reads with MiXCR. The sample carries roughly 50,000 distinct CDR3 sequences, 9% to 9.5% recorded once. Trimming cost V 0 bases and J 3 bases; bases outside gene matches: 2. CDR1 and CDR2 (germline): SGDLS, YYNGEE. The CDR3 loop spans 15 amino acids. This sample was included in a study of T-cell memory formation after mild COVID-19. The rearrangement joins TRBV9 to TRBJ2-3, with 9 nucleotides matching TRBD1. This TCR derives from a man between 18 and 29 years old who had mild COVID-19 (a few samples of this study predate the infection). Cell type and time point are not known. Sequencing was performed on PBMCs or a T cell subset sorted from them (not recorded which). As DNA, the CDR3 is TGTGCCAGCAGCGTAGAGGGACAGGGAACAGATACGCAGTATTTT. Protein: CASSVEGQGTDTQYF.